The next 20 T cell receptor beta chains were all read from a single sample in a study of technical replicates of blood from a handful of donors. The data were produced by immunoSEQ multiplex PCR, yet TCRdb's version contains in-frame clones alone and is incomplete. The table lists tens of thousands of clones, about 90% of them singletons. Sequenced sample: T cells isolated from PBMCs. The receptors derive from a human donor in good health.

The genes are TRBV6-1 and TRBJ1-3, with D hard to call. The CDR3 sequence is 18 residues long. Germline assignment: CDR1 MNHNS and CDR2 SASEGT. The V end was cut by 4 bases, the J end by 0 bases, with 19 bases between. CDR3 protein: CASSGSYLPILSGNTIYF. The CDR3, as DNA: TGTGCCAGCAGTGGGAGCTATCTTCCGATTCTCTCTGGAAACACCATATATTTT.

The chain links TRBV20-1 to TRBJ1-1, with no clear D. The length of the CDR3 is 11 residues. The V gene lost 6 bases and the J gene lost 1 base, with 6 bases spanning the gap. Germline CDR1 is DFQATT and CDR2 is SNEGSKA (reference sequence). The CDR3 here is CSARQNTEAFF. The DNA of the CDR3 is TGCAGTGCCAGACAGAACACTGAAGCTTTCTTT.

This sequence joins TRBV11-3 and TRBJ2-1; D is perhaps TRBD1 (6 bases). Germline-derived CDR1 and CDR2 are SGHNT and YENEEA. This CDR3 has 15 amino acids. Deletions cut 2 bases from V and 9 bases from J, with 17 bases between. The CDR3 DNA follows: TGTGCCAGCAGCTTAACCGGGACATCAAGAGCTGAGCAGTTCTTC. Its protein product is CASSLTGTSRAEQFF. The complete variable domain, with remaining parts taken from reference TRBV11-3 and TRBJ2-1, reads EAGVVQSPRYKIIEKKQPVAFWCNPISGHNTLYWYLQNLGQGPELLIRYENEEAVDDSQLPKDRFSAERLKGVDSTLKIQPAELGDSAVYLCASSLTGTSRAEQFFGPGTRLTVL.

This CDR3 is CASRGQAPGTYGYTF. The CDR3 DNA sequence: TGTGCCAGCAGGGGACAGGCTCCAGGGACCTATGGCTACACCTTC. V usage is TRBV7-3 and J usage is TRBJ1-2; 8 bases map to TRBD1. From germline, CDR1 is SGHTA and CDR2 FQGTGA. There are 15 residues in the CDR3. Trimming removed 6 bases from V and 4 bases from J; junction bases left unmatched: 10.

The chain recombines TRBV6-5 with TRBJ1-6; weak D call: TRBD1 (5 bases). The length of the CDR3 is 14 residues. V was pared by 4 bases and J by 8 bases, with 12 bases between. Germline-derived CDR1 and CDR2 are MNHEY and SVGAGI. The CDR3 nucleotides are TGTGCCAGCAGTTTCGCGGGGGAAGATTCACCCCTCCACTTT. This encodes CASSFAGEDSPLHF.

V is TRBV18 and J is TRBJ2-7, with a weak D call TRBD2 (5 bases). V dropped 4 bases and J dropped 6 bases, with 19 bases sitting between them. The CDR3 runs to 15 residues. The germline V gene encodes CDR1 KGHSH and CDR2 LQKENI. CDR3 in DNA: TGTGCCAGCTCACTACCGAATTTCGGGAACGGCGAGCAGTACTTC. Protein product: CASSLPNFGNGEQYF.

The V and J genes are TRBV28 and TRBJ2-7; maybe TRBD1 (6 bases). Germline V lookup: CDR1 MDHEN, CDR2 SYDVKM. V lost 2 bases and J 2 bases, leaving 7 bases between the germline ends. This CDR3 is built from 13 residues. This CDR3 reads CASSLTGPYEQYF. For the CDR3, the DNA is TGTGCCAGCAGTTTAACAGGGCCCTACGAGCAGTACTTC.

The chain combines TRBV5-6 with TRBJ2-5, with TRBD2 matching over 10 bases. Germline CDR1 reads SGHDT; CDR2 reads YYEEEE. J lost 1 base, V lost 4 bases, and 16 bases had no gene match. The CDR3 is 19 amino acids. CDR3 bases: TGTGCCAGCAGCGAGGCAGGGAGGCTAGCGGGAGTGATCCAAGAGACCCAGTACTTC. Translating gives CASSEAGRLAGVIQETQYF.

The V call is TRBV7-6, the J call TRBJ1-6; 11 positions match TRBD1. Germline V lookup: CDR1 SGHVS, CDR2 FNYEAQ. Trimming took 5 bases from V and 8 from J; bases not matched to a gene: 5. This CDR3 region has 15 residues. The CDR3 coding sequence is TGTGCCAGCAGCCTGGGACAGGGGGTAGATTCACCCCTCCACTTT. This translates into CASSLGQGVDSPLHF.

DNA for the CDR3: TGTGCCAGCAGCGTAGTTGGAGGCTATGGCTACACCTTC. It translates to CASSVVGGYGYTF. The chain combines TRBV9 with TRBJ1-2; D is ambiguous. V lost 0 bases and J 4 bases, leaving 7 bases between the germline ends. The V gene's germline CDR1 is SGDLS and CDR2 YYNGEE. The CDR3 totals 13 residues.

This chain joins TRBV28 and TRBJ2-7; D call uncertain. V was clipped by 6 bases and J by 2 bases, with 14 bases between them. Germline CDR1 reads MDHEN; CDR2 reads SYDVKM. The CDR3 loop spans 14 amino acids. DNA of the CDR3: TGTGCCAGCAGCTCCGACATACCCACCTACGAGCAGTACTTC. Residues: CASSSDIPTYEQYF.

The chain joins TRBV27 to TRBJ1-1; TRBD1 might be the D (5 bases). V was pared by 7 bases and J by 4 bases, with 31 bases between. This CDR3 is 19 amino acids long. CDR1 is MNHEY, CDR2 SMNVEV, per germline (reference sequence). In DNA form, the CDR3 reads TGTGCCAGCACCTCAAACCAGCTAGGGTCCCTGCAGGGTGGCACTGAAGCTTTCTTT. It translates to CASTSNQLGSLQGGTEAFF.

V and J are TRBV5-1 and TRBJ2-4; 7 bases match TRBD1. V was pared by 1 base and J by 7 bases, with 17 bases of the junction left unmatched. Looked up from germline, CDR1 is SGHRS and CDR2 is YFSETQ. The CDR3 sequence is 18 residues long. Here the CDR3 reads CASSLRTGVGETWNIQYF. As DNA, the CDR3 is TGCGCCAGCAGCTTGAGAACAGGGGTGGGTGAGACCTGGAACATTCAGTACTTC.

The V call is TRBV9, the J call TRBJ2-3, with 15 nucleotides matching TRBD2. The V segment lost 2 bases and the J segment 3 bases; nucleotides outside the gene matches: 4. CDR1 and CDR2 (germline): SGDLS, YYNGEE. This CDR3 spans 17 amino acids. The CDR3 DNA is TGTGCCAGCAGCGTGGGACTAGCGGGAGGATCTACAGATACGCAGTATTTT. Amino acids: CASSVGLAGGSTDTQYF.

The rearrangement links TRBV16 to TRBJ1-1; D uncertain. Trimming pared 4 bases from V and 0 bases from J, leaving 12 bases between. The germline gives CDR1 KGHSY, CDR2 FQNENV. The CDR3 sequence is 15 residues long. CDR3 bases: TGTGCCAGCAGCCCAACTGCGGGTTTGAACACTGAAGCTTTCTTT. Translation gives CASSPTAGLNTEAFF.

The CDR3, as DNA: TGTGCCAGCAGCTTTTTGTCAACCCGGGACAGCGAAAGATACAATGAGCAGTTCTTC. Encoded protein: CASSFLSTRDSERYNEQFF. This chain joins TRBV11-2 and TRBJ2-1; 7 bases agree with TRBD1. Trimming at V came to 3 bases and at J to 4 bases, leaving 18 bases not matched to a gene. The CDR3 extends over 19 amino acids. Germline loops: CDR1 SGHAT, CDR2 FQNNGV.

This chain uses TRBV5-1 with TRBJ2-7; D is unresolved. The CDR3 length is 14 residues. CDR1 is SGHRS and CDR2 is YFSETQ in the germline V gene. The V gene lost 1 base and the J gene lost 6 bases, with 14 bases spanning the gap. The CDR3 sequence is CASSLWLGVREQYF. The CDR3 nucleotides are TGCGCCAGCAGCTTGTGGCTCGGAGTTCGCGAGCAGTACTTC.

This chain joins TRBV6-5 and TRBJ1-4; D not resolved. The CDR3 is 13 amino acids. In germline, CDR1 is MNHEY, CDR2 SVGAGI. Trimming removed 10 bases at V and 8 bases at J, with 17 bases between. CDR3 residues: CATLAPGSEKLFF. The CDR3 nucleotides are TGTGCCACCCTGGCCCCAGGAAGCGAAAAACTGTTTTTT.

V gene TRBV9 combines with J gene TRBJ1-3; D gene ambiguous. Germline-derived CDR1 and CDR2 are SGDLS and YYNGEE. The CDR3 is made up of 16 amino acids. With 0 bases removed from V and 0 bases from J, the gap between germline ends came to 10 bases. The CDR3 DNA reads TGTGCCAGCAGCGTAGGATTCCCGAGCTCTGGAAACACCATATATTTT. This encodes CASSVGFPSSGNTIYF.

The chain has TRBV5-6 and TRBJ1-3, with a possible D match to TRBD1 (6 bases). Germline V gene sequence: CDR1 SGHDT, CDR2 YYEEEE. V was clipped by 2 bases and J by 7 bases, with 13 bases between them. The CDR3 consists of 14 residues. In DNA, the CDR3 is TGTGCCAGCAGCTTTTTACAGGGAAGGAACACCATATATTTT. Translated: CASSFLQGRNTIYF. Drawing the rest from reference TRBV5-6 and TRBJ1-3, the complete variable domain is DAGVTQSPTHLIKTRGQQVTLRCSPKSGHDTVSWYQQALGQGPQFIFQYYEEEERQRGNFPDRFSGHQFPNYSSELNVNALLLGDSALYLCASSFLQGRNTIYFGEGSWLTVV.